Below, 5 T cell receptor beta chains from the same sample are listed, as sequenced in a study of T cells in Graves' hyperthyroidism and ophthalmopathy. Amplification targeted TCR beta CDR3 regions from RNA transcripts. During a first-round RT-PCR of the TCR CDR3, the HTBI primer set was used. TCRdb re-called the multiplex PCR reads with MiXCR, one entry per CDR3 protein. The top ten clones hold about 3.8% of a sample with hundreds of thousands of distinct CDR3 sequences, about 17% of them seen once. The sequencing input was blood. The receptor set was obtained from a woman under 40 with Graves' hyperthyroidism.

At least ten counts were recorded for this clonotype. The gene calls are TRBV29-1 and TRBJ2-1; TRBD2 agrees at 10 bases. V was clipped by 3 bases and J by 5 bases; unmatched bases: 13. The CDR3 is made up of 17 amino acids. CDR1 is SQVTM, CDR2 ANQGSEA, per germline. The CDR3 region is CSVEDEIAGGRHNEQFF. CDR3 nucleotides: TGCAGCGTTGAGGATGAGATAGCGGGAGGAAGACACAATGAGCAGTTCTTC.

The table lists this clonotype with a few counts. Mismatch with germline at one junction end may stem from a read error. The CDR3 DNA sequence: TGCGCCAGCAGCATAGGACAGCAAGAAACCCAGTACTTC. Its translation: CASSIGQQETQYF. The rearrangement links TRBV5-1 to TRBJ2-5; D perhaps matches TRBD1 (6 bases). Germline CDR1 and CDR2: SGHRS and YFSETQ. The CDR3 totals 13 residues.

There are many counts of this clonotype. The chain carries TRBV10-2 and TRBJ2-3; D gene unclear. This CDR3 has 11 residues. The ends were cut back, 7 bases at V and 4 bases at J, with 6 bases in the middle. Germline-derived CDR1 and CDR2 are WSHSY and SAAADI. The CDR3 DNA reads TGCGCCAGCATTAGGGCAGATACGCAGTATTTT. This gives the protein CASIRADTQYF.

This clonotype was seen a few times. This CDR3 fails to terminate in the conserved phenylalanine or tryptophan, so it likely reflects a read error. This rearrangement joins TRBV12-3 or TRBV12-4 to TRBJ2-5; D is possibly TRBD2 (6 bases). The V end lost 4 bases, the J end lost 5 bases, and 20 bases lay between the germline ends. The CDR3 has 16 residues. The CDR3 loop is CASSSITWGDGETQYL. The CDR3, as DNA: TGTGCCAGCAGTTCGATCACTTGGGGGGACGGGGAGACCCAGTACCTC.

The genes are TRBV7-9 and TRBJ2-7; D is possibly TRBD2 (6 bases). CDR1 and CDR2 from the germline V gene are SEHNR and FQNEAQ (reference sequence). CDR3 length: 16 residues. Trimming removed 4 bases at V and 0 bases at J, with 16 bases between. CDR3 nucleotide sequence: TGTGCCAGCAGCTCATTAGCTAGCGCGAGCTCCTACGAGCAGTACTTC. This translates into CASSSLASASSYEQYF.